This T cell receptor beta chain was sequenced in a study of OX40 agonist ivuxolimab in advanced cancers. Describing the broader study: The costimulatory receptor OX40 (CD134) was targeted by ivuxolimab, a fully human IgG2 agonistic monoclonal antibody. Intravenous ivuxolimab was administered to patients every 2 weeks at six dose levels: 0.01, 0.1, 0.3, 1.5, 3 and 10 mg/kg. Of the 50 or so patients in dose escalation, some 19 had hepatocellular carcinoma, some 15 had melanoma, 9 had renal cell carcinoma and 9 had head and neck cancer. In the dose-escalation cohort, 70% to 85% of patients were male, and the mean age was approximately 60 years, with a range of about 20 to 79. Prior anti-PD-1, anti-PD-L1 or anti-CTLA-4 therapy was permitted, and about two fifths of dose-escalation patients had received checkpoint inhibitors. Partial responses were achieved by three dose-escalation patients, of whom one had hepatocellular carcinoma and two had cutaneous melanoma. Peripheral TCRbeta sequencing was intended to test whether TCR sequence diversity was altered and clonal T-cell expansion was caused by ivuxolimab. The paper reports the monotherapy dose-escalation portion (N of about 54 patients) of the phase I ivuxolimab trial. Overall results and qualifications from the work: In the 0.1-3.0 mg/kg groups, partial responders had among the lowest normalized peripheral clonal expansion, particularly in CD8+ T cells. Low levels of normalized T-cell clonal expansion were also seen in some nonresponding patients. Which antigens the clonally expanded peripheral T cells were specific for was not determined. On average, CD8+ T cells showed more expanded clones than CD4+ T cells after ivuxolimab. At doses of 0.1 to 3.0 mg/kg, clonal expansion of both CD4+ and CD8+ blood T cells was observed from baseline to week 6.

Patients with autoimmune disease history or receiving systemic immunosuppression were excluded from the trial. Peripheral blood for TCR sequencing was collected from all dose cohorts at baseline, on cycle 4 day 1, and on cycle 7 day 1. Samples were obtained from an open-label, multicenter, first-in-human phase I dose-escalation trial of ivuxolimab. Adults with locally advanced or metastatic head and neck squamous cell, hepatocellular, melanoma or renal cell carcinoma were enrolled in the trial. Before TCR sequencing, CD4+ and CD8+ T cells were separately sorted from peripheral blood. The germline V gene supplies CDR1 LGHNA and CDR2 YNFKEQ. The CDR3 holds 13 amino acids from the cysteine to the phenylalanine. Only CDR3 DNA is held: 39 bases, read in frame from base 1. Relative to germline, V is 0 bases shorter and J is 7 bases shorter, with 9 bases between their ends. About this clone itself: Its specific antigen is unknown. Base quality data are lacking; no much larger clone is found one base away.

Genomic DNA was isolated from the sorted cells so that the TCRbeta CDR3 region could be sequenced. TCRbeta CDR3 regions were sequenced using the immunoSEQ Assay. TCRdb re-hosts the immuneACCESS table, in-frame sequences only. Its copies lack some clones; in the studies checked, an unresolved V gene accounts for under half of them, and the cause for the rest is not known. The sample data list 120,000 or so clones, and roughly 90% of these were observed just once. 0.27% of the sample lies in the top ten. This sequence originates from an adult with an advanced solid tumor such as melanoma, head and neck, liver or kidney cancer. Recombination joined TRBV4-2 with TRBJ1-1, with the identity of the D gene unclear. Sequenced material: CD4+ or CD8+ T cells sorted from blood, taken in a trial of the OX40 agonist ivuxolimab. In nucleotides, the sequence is TGTGCCAGCAGCCAAGAAGTAACGAGTGAAGCTTTCTTT. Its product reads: CASSQEVTSEAFF.